This passage covers 20 T cell receptor beta chains from one sample sequenced in a study of spatial heterogeneity in lung cancer. General study results and limits: Tumor mutation counts were tracked by expanded intratumoral alpha and beta TCR counts.

Time point indicated: sample taken at primary tumor resection. MiXCR was run by TCRdb on the 5' RACE reads, yielding one entry per CDR3 protein. The sample lists 15,000 to 20,000 distinct CDR3 sequences, about 7% occurring once. Antigen specificity for these receptors is unknown. Here the sequenced sample was lung tumor tissue, taken at surgery. The source is a female donor with early-stage non-small cell lung cancer.

This clonotype has at least ten counts. The J gene is TRBJ2-4, the V gene TRBV25-1; 9 bases match TRBD1. Germline V gene data show CDR1 as MGHDK and CDR2 as SYGVNS. This CDR3 has 16 residues. V shed 4 bases, J shed 1 base, and the junction held 5 bases outside the gene matches. The chain's CDR3 is CASSGDRAGAKNIQYF. DNA for the CDR3: TGTGCCAGCAGTGGGGACAGGGCCGGGGCCAAAAACATTCAGTACTTC. The whole variable domain, filled in from reference TRBV25-1 and TRBJ2-4, reads EADIYQTPRYLVIGTGKKITLECSQTMGHDKMYWYQQDPGMELHLIHYSYGVNSTEKGDLSSESTVSRIRTEHFPLTLESARPSHTSQYLCASSGDRAGAKNIQYFGAGTRLSVL.

This clonotype is medium-sized. The rearrangement uses TRBV5-1 and TRBJ2-5; 9 bases fit TRBD2. J lost 2 bases, V lost 7 bases, and 9 bases had no gene match. The CDR3 is made up of 15 amino acids. Germline CDR1 reads SGHRS; CDR2 reads YFSETQ. The CDR3 loop is CASGIAGGRQETQYF. In nucleotides, the CDR3 is TGCGCCAGCGGCATTGCGGGGGGGCGACAAGAGACCCAGTACTTC.

This clonotype was observed many times. V is TRBV15 and J is TRBJ2-2; the D is unclear. The CDR3 consists of 13 residues. Germline V gene data show CDR1 as LNHNV and CDR2 as YYDKDF (reference sequence). Trimming shortened V by 0 bases and J by 5 bases, and 4 bases separated the two germline ends. The CDR3 DNA reads TGTGCCACCAGCAGAGATCCAACCGGGGAGCTGTTTTTT. Translating gives CATSRDPTGELFF. Full variable domain (missing parts from reference TRBV15 and TRBJ2-2): DAMVIQNPRYQVTQFGKPVTLSCSQTLNHNVMYWYQQKSSQAPKLLFHYYDKDFNNEADTPDNFQSRRPNTSFCFLDIRSPGLGDTAMYLCATSRDPTGELFFGEGSRLTVL.

This clonotype showed up many times. This rearrangement joins TRBV5-1 to TRBJ2-3; no clear D gene. With 3 bases removed from V and 4 bases from J, the gap between germline ends came to 21 bases. The germline V gene has CDR1 SGHRS and CDR2 YFSETQ. The CDR3 has 17 amino acids. CDR3 DNA sequence: TGCGCCAGCAGCTCTCCACGGGCTTACTATCCCGCAGATACGCAGTATTTT. The encoded protein is CASSSPRAYYPADTQYF.

The gene calls are TRBV18 and TRBJ2-7; no clear D gene. Germline lookup yields CDR1 KGHSH and CDR2 LQKENI. The V end lost 3 bases, the J end lost 2 bases, and 11 bases lay between the germline ends. The CDR3 sequence is 14 residues long. The CDR3 sequence is CASSPPWPPYEQYF. Here the CDR3 DNA reads TGTGCCAGCTCACCCCCGTGGCCCCCCTACGAGCAGTACTTC.

This clonotype was seen at least ten times. The chain recombines TRBV7-2 with TRBJ1-6; weak D call: TRBD1 (5 bases). The CDR3 length is 15 residues. With 7 bases removed from V and 5 bases from J, the gap between germline ends came to 15 bases. Germline CDR1 is SGHTA and CDR2 is FQGNSA. CDR3 in DNA: TGTGCCAGCAAAGCTTACGGCAGGGATAATTCACCCCTCCACTTT. It codes for CASKAYGRDNSPLHF. Full variable domain (outside the CDR3, taken from reference TRBV7-2 and TRBJ1-6): GAGVSQSPSNKVTEKGKDVELRCDPISGHTALYWYRQSLGQGLEFLIYFQGNSAPDKSGLPSDRFSAERTGGSVSTLTIQRTQQEDSAVYLCASKAYGRDNSPLHFGNGTRLTVT.

The chain links TRBV7-9 to TRBJ2-5; 9 bases fit TRBD2. J gave up 5 bases and V 5 bases, and 6 bases lay outside the gene matches. This CDR3 contains 14 residues. Germline V gene sequence: CDR1 SEHNR, CDR2 FQNEAQ (reference sequence). In DNA form, the CDR3 reads TGTGCCAGCAGCCCTCGGACTAGCGTGGAGACCCAGTACTTC. This sequence encodes CASSPRTSVETQYF.

This clonotype was seen more than once but under ten times. V usage is TRBV27 and J usage is TRBJ2-3; maybe TRBD2 (6 bases). The V and J ends lost 6 bases and 0 bases respectively, with 19 bases between them. This CDR3 comprises 17 residues. From germline, CDR1 is MNHEY and CDR2 SMNVEV (reference sequence). For the CDR3, the DNA is TGTGCCAGCAGCCGACCCACGGGACTCCCGAGCACAGATACGCAGTATTTT. Its protein product is CASSRPTGLPSTDTQYF.

The J gene is TRBJ2-3, the V gene TRBV3-1; TRBD2 matches 11 bases. CDR1 and CDR2 (germline): LGHDT, YNNKEL (reference sequence). The CDR3 sequence is 16 residues long. V shed 5 bases and J 2 bases; nucleotides not matched to a gene: 6. CDR3 residues: CASSALAGGHTDTQYF. CDR3 coding DNA: TGTGCCAGCAGCGCGCTAGCGGGGGGCCACACAGATACGCAGTATTTT.

This clonotype was detected a few times. The rearrangement links TRBV19 to TRBJ1-5, with D possibly matching TRBD1 (5 bases). The CDR3 is 12 amino acids. Germline CDR1 is LNHDA and CDR2 is SQIVND (reference sequence). V was clipped by 5 bases and J by 11 bases, with 13 bases between them. The CDR3 DNA sequence: TGTGCCAGTAGTTATGGGGGTATGGCCCAGCATTTT. Amino acid sequence: CASSYGGMAQHF.

In this sample, this clonotype is medium-sized. V and J are TRBV12-3 or TRBV12-4 and TRBJ2-7, with a weak D call TRBD1 (5 bases). Trimming removed 3 bases at V and 3 bases at J, with 6 bases between. CDR3 length: 12 amino acids. CDR3 in DNA: TGTGCCAGCAGTTTGGGGCGCTACGAGCAGTACTTC. It translates to CASSLGRYEQYF.

The chain carries TRBV6-5 and TRBJ2-7, with TRBD1 as a possible D gene (6 bases). The CDR3 length is 18 residues. Trimming cost V 0 bases and J 1 base, with 19 bases left between them. CDR1 is MNHEY and CDR2 is SVGAGI in the germline V gene. The CDR3 reads CASSYSTLARGRSYEQYF. The CDR3 DNA reads as TGTGCCAGCAGTTACTCGACGCTAGCTAGGGGGAGATCCTACGAGCAGTACTTC.

This clonotype occurred many times. The J gene is TRBJ1-1, the V gene TRBV10-1; the D gene is possibly TRBD1 (5 bases). Trimming stripped 6 bases from V and 1 base from J, with 9 bases between. The germline CDR1 and CDR2 sequences are WNHNN and SYGVQD (reference sequence). The CDR3 covers 13 residues. In DNA, the CDR3 is TGCGCCAGCAGCCGCGGACAGAACACTGAAGCTTTCTTT. It specifies CASSRGQNTEAFF.

This clonotype was observed many times. The rearrangement joins TRBV9 to TRBJ2-2; 12 positions match TRBD2. Per germline, CDR1 SGDLS and CDR2 YYNGEE. Losses at the gene ends were 3 bases for V and 6 bases for J; bases not matched to a gene: 6. The CDR3 spans 16 residues. CDR3 in amino acids: CASSATLAGGPGELFF. The CDR3 DNA reads TGTGCCAGCAGCGCCACCCTAGCGGGGGGGCCCGGGGAGCTGTTTTTT. Filled out from reference TRBV9 and TRBJ2-2, the complete variable domain reads DSGVTQTPKHLITATGQRVTLRCSPRSGDLSVYWYQQSLDQGLQFLIQYYNGEERAKGNILERFSAQQFPDLHSELNLSSLELGDSALYFCASSATLAGGPGELFFGEGSRLTVL.

This clonotype was picked up a small number of times. V and J are TRBV12-3 or TRBV12-4 and TRBJ1-3; D unclear. The V gene lost 2 bases and the J gene lost 7 bases, with 3 bases spanning the gap. CDR3 length: 11 amino acids. CDR3 sequence reads: CASSLTNTIYF. DNA of the CDR3: TGTGCCAGCAGTTTAACCAACACCATATATTTT.

Many counts were recorded for this clonotype. The J gene is TRBJ1-2, the V gene TRBV6-6; TRBD1 matches 9 bases. Germline CDR1 reads MNHNY; CDR2 reads SVGAGI (reference sequence). This CDR3 is 18 amino acids long. V shed 4 bases and J 1 base; nucleotides not matched to a gene: 13. The CDR3 DNA follows: TGTGCCAGCAGTTCAGGTCCGGGACAGGGTCTTTTTAACTATGGCTACACCTTC. This sequence encodes CASSSGPGQGLFNYGYTF.

For this clonotype: This may stem from a read error, because a much larger clone lies one nucleotide away. V and J are TRBV11-1 and TRBJ2-5; tentative D call: TRBD1 (5 bases). This CDR3 is built from 13 residues. Germline CDR1 is SGHAT and CDR2 is FQDESV (reference sequence). CDR3 coding DNA: TGTGTCAGCAGCTTAGAAGGGGAAGAGACCCAGTACTTC. This codes for CVSSLEGEETQYF. Filled out from reference TRBV11-1 and TRBJ2-5, the complete variable domain reads EAEVAQSPRYKITEKSQAVAFWCDPISGHATLYWYRQILGQGPELLVQFQDESVVDDSQLPKDRFSAERLKGVDSTLKIQPAELGDSAMYLCVSSLEGEETQYFGPGTRLLVL.

This clonotype came up many times. The V call is TRBV9, the J call TRBJ2-5; the D gene is possibly TRBD2 (5 bases). This CDR3 region has 13 residues. CDR1 is SGDLS and CDR2 is YYNGEE in the germline V gene. The germline V and J ends were trimmed by 3 bases and 9 bases, with 15 bases remaining between them. The CDR3 here is CASSELTNGAQYF. CDR3 DNA: TGTGCCAGCAGCGAGCTCACCAACGGGGCCCAGTACTTC.

This clonotype was found many times. V is TRBV6-5 and J is TRBJ2-1; D is uncertain. CDR1 and CDR2 (germline): MNHEY, SVGAGI. V lost 3 bases, J lost 5 bases, and 17 bases lay in between. The CDR3 consists of 16 residues. The CDR3: CASSYVAEPRNNEQFF. Written as DNA, the CDR3 is TGTGCCAGCAGTTATGTGGCGGAACCTCGCAACAATGAGCAGTTCTTC.

This clonotype was found many times. This sequence joins TRBV20-1 and TRBJ1-1; 8 bases fit TRBD1. Germline V CDR1 and CDR2: DFQATT, SNEGSKA (reference sequence). V lost 3 bases and J lost 1; bases outside the gene matches: 4. The CDR3 sequence is 14 residues long. This CDR3 is CSASFGQGNTEAFF. The DNA of the CDR3 is TGCAGTGCTAGTTTCGGACAGGGGAACACTGAAGCTTTCTTT.